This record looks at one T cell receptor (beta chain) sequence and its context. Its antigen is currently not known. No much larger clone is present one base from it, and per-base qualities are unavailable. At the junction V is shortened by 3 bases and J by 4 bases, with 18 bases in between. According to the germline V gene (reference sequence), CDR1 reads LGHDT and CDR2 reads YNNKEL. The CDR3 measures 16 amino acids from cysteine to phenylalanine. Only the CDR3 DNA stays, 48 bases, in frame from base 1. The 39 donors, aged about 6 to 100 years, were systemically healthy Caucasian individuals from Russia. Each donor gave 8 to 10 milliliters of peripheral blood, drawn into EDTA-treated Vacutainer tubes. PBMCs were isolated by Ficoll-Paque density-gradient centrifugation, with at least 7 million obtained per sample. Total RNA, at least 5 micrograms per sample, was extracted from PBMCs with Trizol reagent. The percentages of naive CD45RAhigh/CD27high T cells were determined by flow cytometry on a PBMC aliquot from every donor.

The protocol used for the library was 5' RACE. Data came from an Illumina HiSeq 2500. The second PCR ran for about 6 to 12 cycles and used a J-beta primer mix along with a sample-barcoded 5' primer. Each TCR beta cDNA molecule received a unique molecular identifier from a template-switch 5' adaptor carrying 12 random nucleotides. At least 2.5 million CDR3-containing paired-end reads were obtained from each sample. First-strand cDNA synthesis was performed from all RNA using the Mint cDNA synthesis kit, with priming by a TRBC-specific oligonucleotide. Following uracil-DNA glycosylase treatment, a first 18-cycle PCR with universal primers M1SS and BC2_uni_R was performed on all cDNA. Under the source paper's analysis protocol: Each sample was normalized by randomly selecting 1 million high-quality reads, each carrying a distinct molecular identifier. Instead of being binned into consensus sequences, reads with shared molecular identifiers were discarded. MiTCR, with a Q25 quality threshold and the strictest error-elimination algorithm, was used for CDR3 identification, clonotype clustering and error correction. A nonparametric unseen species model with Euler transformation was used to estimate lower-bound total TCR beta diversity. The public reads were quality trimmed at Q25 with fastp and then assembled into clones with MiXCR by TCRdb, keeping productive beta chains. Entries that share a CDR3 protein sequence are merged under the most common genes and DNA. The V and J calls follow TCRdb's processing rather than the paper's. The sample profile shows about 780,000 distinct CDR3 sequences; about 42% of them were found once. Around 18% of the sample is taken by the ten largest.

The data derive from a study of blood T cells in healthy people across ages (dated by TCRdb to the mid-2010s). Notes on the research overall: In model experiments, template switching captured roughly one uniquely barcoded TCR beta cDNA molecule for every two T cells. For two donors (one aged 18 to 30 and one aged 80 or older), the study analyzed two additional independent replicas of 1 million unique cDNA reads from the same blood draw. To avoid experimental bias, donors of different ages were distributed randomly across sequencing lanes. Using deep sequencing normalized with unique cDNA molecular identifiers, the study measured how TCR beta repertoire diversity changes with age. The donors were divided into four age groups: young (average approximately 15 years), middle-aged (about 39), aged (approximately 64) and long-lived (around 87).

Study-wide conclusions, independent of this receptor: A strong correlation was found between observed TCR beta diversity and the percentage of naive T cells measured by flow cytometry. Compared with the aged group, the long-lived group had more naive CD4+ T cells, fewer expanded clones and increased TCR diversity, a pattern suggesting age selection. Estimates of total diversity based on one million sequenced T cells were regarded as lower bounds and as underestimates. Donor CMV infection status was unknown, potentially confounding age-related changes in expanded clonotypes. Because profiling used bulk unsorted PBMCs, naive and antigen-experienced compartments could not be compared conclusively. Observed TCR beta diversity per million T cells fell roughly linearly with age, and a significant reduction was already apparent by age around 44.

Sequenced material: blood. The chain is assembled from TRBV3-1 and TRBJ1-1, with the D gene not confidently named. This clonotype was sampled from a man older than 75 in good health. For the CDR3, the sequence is CASSQASPGAGTEAFF. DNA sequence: TGTGCCAGCAGCCAGGCCTCCCCGGGAGCCGGCACTGAAGCTTTCTTT. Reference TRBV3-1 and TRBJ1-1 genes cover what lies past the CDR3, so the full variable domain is DTAVSQTPKYLVTQMGNDKSIKCEQNLGHDTMYWYKQDSKKFLKIMFSYNNKELIINETVPNRFSPKSPDKAHLNLHINSLELGDSAVYFCASSQASPGAGTEAFFGQGTRLTVV.